This T cell receptor beta chain originates from a study of T cell responses to AZD1222 COVID-19 vaccine. Study outcomes and limitations: The study found Spike-specific TCR breadth and depth rose after two AZD1222 doses. Clonal diversity was possibly underestimated; the donors were predominantly white British and more often female.

Generated by immunoSEQ multiplex PCR, the TCRdb table keeps only in-frame clones and is missing some. Here the sample spans roughly 85,000 clones, 90% being singletons. Germline trimming cut 5 bases from V and 5 bases from J; bases unmatched to any gene: 7. Germline CDR1 is SGHNT and CDR2 is YENEEA. CDR3 length: 14 amino acids. In regard to this clone: Its target is not known.

The rearrangement joins TRBV11-3 to TRBJ2-5, with TRBD1 matching 8 bases. Sequenced material: peripheral blood, taken 28 days after the second AZD1222 dose. The TCR originated in an adult who received the AZD1222 COVID-19 vaccine. The CDR3 here is CASSVRGRRETQYF. DNA for the CDR3: TGTGCCAGCAGCGTCAGGGGGCGCAGGGAGACCCAGTACTTC. The complete variable domain, with remaining parts taken from reference TRBV11-3 and TRBJ2-5, reads EAGVVQSPRYKIIEKKQPVAFWCNPISGHNTLYWYLQNLGQGPELLIRYENEEAVDDSQLPKDRFSAERLKGVDSTLKIQPAELGDSAVYLCASSVRGRRETQYFGPGTRLLVL.